A single T cell receptor beta chain is shown here with its context. Its target is not known. This entry is derived from a study of T-cell memory formation after mild COVID-19. Background on the study: Among the donors, TCR clusters were largely specific to each donor.

TCRdb analysed the 5' RACE reads with MiXCR anew, one entry per CDR3 protein. The profile shows almost 350,000 distinct CDR3 sequences, 20% to 25% of them singletons. This CDR3 has 12 amino acids. V was pared by 7 bases and J by 7 bases, with 14 bases between. Germline V gene data show CDR1 as DFQATT and CDR2 as SNEGSKA (reference sequence). General observations from the study: That cross-reactive memory joined was suggested by some responding clones appearing in pre-infection memory. Researchers report contracting CD4+ clones mostly in CM and EM, with CD8+ clones in EMRA. A balance of CD4 and CD8 characterized clones contracting day 15 to 85, whereas later expanders leaned CD4+.

V is TRBV20-1 and J is TRBJ1-3; D is unresolved. The TCR sequence derives from a man aged 18 to 30 who had mild COVID-19 (a few samples of this study predate the infection). Cell type and time point are not known. Sequencing was done on a sample of PBMCs or a T cell subset sorted from them (not recorded which). The CDR3 loop is CSVLDGGNTIYF. CDR3 DNA sequence: TGCAGTGTTCTAGACGGTGGTAACACCATATATTTT.